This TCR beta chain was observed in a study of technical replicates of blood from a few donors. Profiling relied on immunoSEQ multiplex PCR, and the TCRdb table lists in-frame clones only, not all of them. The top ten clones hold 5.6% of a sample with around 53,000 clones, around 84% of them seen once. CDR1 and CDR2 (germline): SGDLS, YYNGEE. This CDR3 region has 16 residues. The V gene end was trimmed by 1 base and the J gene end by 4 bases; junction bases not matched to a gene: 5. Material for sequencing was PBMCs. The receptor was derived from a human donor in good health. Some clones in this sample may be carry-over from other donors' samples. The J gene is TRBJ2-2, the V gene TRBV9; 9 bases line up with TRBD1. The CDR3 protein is CASSVNRGLVTGELFF. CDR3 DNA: TGTGCCAGCAGCGTAAACAGGGGGCTGGTCACCGGGGAGCTGTTTTTT.